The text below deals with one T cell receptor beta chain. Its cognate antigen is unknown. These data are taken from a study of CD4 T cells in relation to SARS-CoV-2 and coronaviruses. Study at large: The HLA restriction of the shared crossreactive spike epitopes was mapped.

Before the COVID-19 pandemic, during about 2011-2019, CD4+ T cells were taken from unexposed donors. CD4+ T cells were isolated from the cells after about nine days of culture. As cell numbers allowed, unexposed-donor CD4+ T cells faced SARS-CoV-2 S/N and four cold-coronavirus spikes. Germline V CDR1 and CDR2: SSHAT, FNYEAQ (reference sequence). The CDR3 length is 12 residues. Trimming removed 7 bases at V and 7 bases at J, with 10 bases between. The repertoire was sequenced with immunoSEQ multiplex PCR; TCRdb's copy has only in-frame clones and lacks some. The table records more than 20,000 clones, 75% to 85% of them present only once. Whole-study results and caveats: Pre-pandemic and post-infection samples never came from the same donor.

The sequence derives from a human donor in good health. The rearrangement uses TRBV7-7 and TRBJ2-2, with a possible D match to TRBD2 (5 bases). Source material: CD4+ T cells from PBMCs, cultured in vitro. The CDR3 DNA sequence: TGTGCCAGCATGAAAGGGAGCGGGGAGCTGTTTTTT. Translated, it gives CASMKGSGELFF.